The clone carrying this T cell receptor beta chain was detected many times. The CDR3 has 16 amino acids. Trimming cost V 6 bases and J 2 bases; bases outside gene matches: 5. CDR1 is MNHNS, CDR2 SASEGT, per germline. This specimen belongs to a study of T-cell reconstitution after alpha-beta-depleted transplantation in children. Unique molecular identifiers were built into the TCRbeta library. MiXCR, applied by TCRdb to the PCR reads, yields one record per CDR3 protein. The sample carries more than 150,000 distinct CDR3 sequences, 14% to 15% recorded once. Sequencing was performed on PBMCs from the stem cell graft donor, taken from the stem cell graft. The chain recombines TRBV6-1 with TRBJ2-3, with 13 nucleotides matching TRBD2. This receptor was obtained from a human donor who donated a stem cell graft to a child with acute lymphoblastic leukemia. CDR3: CASRLGLAGYTDTQYF. The CDR3 DNA follows: TGTGCCAGCAGGTTGGGACTAGCGGGGTACACAGATACGCAGTATTTT.